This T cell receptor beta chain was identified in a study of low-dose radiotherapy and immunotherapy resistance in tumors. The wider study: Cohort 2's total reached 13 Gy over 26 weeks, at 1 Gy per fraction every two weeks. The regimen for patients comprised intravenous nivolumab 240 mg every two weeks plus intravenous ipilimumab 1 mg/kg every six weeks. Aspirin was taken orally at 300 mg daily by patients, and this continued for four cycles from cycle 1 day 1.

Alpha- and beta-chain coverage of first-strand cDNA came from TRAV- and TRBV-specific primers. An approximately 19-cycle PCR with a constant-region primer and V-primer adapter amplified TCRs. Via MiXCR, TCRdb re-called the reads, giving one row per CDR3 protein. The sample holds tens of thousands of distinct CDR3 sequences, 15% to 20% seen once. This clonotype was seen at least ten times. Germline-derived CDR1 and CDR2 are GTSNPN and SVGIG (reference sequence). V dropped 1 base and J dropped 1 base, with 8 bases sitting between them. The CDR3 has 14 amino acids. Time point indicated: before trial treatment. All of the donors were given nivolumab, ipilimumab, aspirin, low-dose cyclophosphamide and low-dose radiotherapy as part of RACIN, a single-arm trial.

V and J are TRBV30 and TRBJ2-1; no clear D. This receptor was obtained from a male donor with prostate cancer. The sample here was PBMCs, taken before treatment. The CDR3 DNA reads TGTGCCTGGAGTGGGGGTAGTTCCTACAATGAGCAGTTCTTC. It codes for CAWSGGSSYNEQFF.